The clone carrying this T cell receptor beta chain was recorded only once. This entry is derived from a study of long-term antiretroviral therapy in people with HIV. Study-level information: Of all samples, the earliest predate the 2015 immediate-ART recommendation by about a decade.

The assay, immunoSEQ v3.0, was run at survey level. Here immunoSEQ multiplex PCR was the method, and the copy in TCRdb shows in-frame clones only, minus some. The data hold tens of thousands of clones, with around 94% observed a single time. Unmatched junction bases numbered 5, after V lost 10 bases and J lost 1 base. There are 13 residues in the CDR3. Per germline, CDR1 SGHNT and CDR2 YYREEE (reference sequence). Donors needed at least one pre-ART PBMC sample plus at least two post-ART samples. There were no participants with HIV treated outside the United States. The samples comprised about 0.95-11 million cryopreserved PBMC ahead of DNA extraction.

The chain carries TRBV5-4 and TRBJ1-1; 9 bases fit TRBD1. Material: unsorted PBMCs, obtained 4.1 years after starting antiretroviral therapy. This TCR derives from a woman aged 45-65 years with HIV. The CDR3 coding sequence is TGTGCCGGCCGGGACAGGGCGAACACTGAAGCTTTCTTT. Protein: CAGRDRANTEAFF.